These 13 T cell receptor beta chains were all obtained from the same sample, sequenced in a study of blood T cell repertoires in COVID-19 (dated by TCRdb to 2020 to 2022). Library method: the immunoSEQ multiplex PCR assay. Held by TCRdb, this immuneACCESS table contains in-frame sequences only and omits some clones. Under half of the omission traces to an unresolved V gene where checked; the cause of the rest is unknown. Counted in this sample were roughly 200,000 clones; roughly 83% of them appeared once. The ten largest clones capture 7% to 10% of the sample. The specimen sequenced was PBMCs or T cells enriched from blood (not recorded which). Receptors were obtained from a woman in her twenties or thirties who had recovered from COVID-19.

This rearrangement joins TRBV3-1 (or the pseudogene TRBV3-2) to TRBJ1-1, with a weak D call TRBD1 (5 bases). Trimming took off 4 bases at V and 1 base at J, with 16 bases between the two ends. CDR3 length equals 16 residues. Germline-derived CDR1 and CDR2 are LGHDT and YNNKEL (reference sequence). The CDR3 sequence: CASSPYWGGENTEAFF. The CDR3 DNA is TGTGCCAGCAGCCCTTATTGGGGGGGGGAGAACACTGAAGCTTTCTTT.

V and J are TRBV2 and TRBJ2-7, with D possibly matching TRBD1 (6 bases). The germline V and J ends were trimmed by 5 bases and 0 bases, with 8 bases remaining between them. CDR3 size: 13 residues. Germline assignment: CDR1 SNHLY and CDR2 FYNNEI. The CDR3 protein is CASSKDSSYEQYF. The CDR3 DNA reads as TGTGCCAGCAGTAAGGACAGCTCCTACGAGCAGTACTTC. The full variable domain, with the rest looked up from reference TRBV2 and TRBJ2-7, is EPEVTQTPSHQVTQMGQEVILRCVPISNHLYFYWYRQILGQKVEFLVSFYNNEISEKSEIFDDQFSVERPDGSNFTLKIRSTKLEDSAMYFCASSKDSSYEQYFGPGTRLTVT.

Only a few counts were recorded for this clone. The same CDR3 is also encoded by other DNA sequences in this sample. The CDR3 region has the DNA TGCAGCGTTGAAACAGGGGGATCCTACGAGCAGTACTTC. It yields the protein CSVETGGSYEQYF. This chain links TRBV29-1 with TRBJ2-7; 8 nucleotides match TRBD1. J was trimmed by 1 base and V by 2 bases; bases with no gene match: 1. The CDR3 has 13 amino acids. Per the germline V gene, CDR1 is SQVTM and CDR2 is ANQGSEA.

This clone was detected only a few times. This chain joins TRBV14 and TRBJ2-2, with TRBD1 as a possible D gene (6 bases). This CDR3 contains 17 residues. Looked up from germline, CDR1 is SGHDN and CDR2 is FVKESK. Trimming left V 2 bases short and J 3 bases short, with 16 bases between. The CDR3 nucleotides read TGTGCCAGCAGCCAACCCTATACAGGGTGCGACACCGGGGAGCTGTTTTTT. The encoded protein is CASSQPYTGCDTGELFF.

The genes are TRBV28 and TRBJ1-2; D possibly corresponds to TRBD1 (5 bases). Trimming removed 7 bases at V and 7 bases at J, with 25 bases between. Germline V gives CDR1 MDHEN, CDR2 SYDVKM. The CDR3 contains 16 residues. CDR3 sequence (DNA): TGTGCCAGCATTCCACTCGGGACTCAACTGCAGTCTGGCTACACCTTC. Translating gives CASIPLGTQLQSGYTF.

This sequence joins TRBV6-5 and TRBJ2-1, with 11 bases matching TRBD2. The germline gives CDR1 MNHEY, CDR2 SVGAGI. J lost 4 bases, V lost 8 bases, and 7 bases had no gene match. The CDR3 extends over 15 amino acids. The CDR3 here is CASVLAGGEYNEQFF. Written as DNA, the CDR3 is TGTGCCAGCGTCCTAGCGGGAGGAGAATACAATGAGCAGTTCTTC.

The chain has TRBV10-1 and TRBJ2-7, with 8 bases lining up with TRBD2. The V segment lost 3 bases and the J segment 10 bases; nucleotides outside the gene matches: 11. The CDR3 loop spans 14 amino acids. Germline lookup yields CDR1 WNHNN and CDR2 SYGVQD (reference sequence). The CDR3 region is CASSELAEDLVQYF. The CDR3 bases are TGCGCCAGCAGTGAACTAGCGGAGGACCTAGTTCAGTACTTC.

The rearrangement uses TRBV30 and TRBJ1-1; TRBD1 aligns across 10 bases. Germline V CDR1 and CDR2: GTSNPN, SVGIG (reference sequence). V gave up 5 bases and J gave up 2 bases; unmatched junction bases: 5. This CDR3 spans 14 amino acids. Written as DNA, the CDR3 is TGTGCCTGGGACAGGGGGCGGGGTAACACTGAAGCTTTCTTT. Translation: CAWDRGRGNTEAFF.

The sample holds one count of this clone. This sequence joins TRBV11-2 and TRBJ1-2; 10 bases agree with TRBD1. The length of the CDR3 is 14 residues. Trimming took 3 bases from V and 8 from J; bases not matched to a gene: 6. Germline V gene sequence: CDR1 SGHAT, CDR2 FQNNGV. DNA of the CDR3: TGTGCCAGCAGCTTGGCCGACAGGGGGCTCGGCTACACCTTC. Amino acids: CASSLADRGLGYTF.

The chain has TRBV7-2 and TRBJ2-7; 9 bases agree with TRBD2. CDR3 length equals 15 residues. V was clipped by 4 bases and J by 0 bases; unmatched bases: 4. Germline assignment: CDR1 SGHTA and CDR2 FQGNSA. The CDR3 DNA is TGTGCCAGCAGCTCCCTTAGCGGGAGCTCCTACGAGCAGTACTTC. It specifies CASSSLSGSSYEQYF.

V and J are TRBV3-1 (or the pseudogene TRBV3-2) and TRBJ1-6; 8 nucleotides match TRBD1. Germline CDR1 reads LGHDT; CDR2 reads YNNKEL (reference sequence). This CDR3 region has 15 residues. Trimming cost V 3 bases and J 13 bases; bases outside gene matches: 11. The CDR3 DNA reads TGTGCCAGCAGCCAGGGACAGGATAAAGGGTGGCCCCTCCACTTT. Translated, it gives CASSQGQDKGWPLHF.

A single count supports this clone. The rearrangement joins TRBV6-1 to TRBJ2-2; tentatively, D is TRBD1 (6 bases). This CDR3 has 15 residues. Per the germline V gene, CDR1 is MNHNS and CDR2 is SASEGT. Deletions cut 3 bases from V and 2 bases from J, with 10 bases between. CDR3 residues: CASSEGADNTGELFF. The CDR3 coding sequence is TGTGCCAGCAGTGAGGGGGCTGATAACACCGGGGAGCTGTTTTTT.

The chain carries TRBV28 and TRBJ1-6; D ambiguous. V was trimmed by 2 bases and J by 9 bases, leaving 11 bases between them. The germline CDR1 and CDR2 sequences are MDHEN and SYDVKM. The CDR3 totals 14 residues. CDR3 DNA sequence: TGTGCCAGCAGTTTAGAGGGTTTAGGTTCACCCCTCCACTTT. Encoded protein: CASSLEGLGSPLHF.